The sequence of this T cell receptor beta chain was determined in a study of radiotherapy plus CTLA-4 blockade in lung cancer. Study-level information: Objective responses occurred in about 18% of patients; around 30% had disease control.

Focal radiation and CTLA-4 blockade (ipilimumab) were tested in chemo-refractory metastatic non-small-cell lung cancer patients. Repertoires were generated with immunoSEQ multiplex PCR, while TCRdb's copy carries only in-frame clones and drops some. The sample has some 38,000 clones; 70% to 75% are singletons. In its sample, this clone was seen once. Its antigen is unidentified. Findings of the study overall: It was early blood T cell clone dynamics, with interferon-beta, that reportedly best predicted response. Radiotherapy plus ipilimumab was followed by expansion in blood of tumor-derived TCR clones.

Trimming removed 4 bases from V and 10 bases from J, with 14 bases in between. CDR1 SGHDN and CDR2 FVKESK come from the germline V gene. The CDR3 runs to 13 residues. This sequence was found in a human donor with non-small cell lung cancer who had stable disease on radiotherapy plus ipilimumab. The rearrangement joins TRBV14 to TRBJ1-3; D is possibly TRBD1 (5 bases). This sample comprised peripheral blood, obtained from a patient treated with radiotherapy plus ipilimumab. The CDR3 sequence: CASSPRPGDTIYF. The CDR3 DNA reads TGTGCCAGCAGCCCCCGGCCGGGGGATACCATATATTTT.